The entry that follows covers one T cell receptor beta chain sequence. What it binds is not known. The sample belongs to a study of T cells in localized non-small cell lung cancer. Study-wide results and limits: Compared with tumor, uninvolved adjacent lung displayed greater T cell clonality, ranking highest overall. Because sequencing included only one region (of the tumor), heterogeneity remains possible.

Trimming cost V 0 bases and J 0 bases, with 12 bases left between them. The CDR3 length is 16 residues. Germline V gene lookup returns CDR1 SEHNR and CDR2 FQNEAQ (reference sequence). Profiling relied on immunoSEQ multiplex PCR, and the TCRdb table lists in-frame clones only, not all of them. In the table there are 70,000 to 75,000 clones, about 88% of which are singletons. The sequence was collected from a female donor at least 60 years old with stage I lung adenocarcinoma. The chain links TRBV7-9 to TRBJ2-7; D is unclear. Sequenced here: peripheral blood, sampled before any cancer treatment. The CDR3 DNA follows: TGTGCCAGCAGCTTAGCAGGGAATGTGCCCTCCTACGAGCAGTACTTC. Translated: CASSLAGNVPSYEQYF.